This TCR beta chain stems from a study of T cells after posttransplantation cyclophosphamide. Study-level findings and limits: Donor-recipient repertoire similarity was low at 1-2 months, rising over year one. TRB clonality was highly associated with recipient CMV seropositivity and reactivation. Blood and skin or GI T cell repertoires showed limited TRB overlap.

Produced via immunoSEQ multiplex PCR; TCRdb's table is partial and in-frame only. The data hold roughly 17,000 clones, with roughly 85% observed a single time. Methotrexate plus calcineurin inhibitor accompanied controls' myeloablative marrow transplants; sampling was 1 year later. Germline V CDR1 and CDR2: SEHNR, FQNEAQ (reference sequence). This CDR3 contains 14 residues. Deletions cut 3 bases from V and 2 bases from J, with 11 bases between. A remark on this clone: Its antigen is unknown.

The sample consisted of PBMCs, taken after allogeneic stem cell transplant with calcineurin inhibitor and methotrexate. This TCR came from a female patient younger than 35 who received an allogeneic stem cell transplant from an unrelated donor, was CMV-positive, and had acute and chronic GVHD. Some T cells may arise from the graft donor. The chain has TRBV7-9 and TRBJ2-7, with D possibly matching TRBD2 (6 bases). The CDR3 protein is CASSLGGLTYEQYF. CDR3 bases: TGTGCCAGCAGCTTGGGGGGACTGACCTACGAGCAGTACTTC.